This T cell receptor beta chain is drawn from a study of glioma-infiltrating T cells after dendritic cell vaccination. Study-level background: Samples are from glioblastoma patients in Phase I and II dendritic cell vaccine trials. Monocyte-derived dendritic cells, cultured approximately seven days with IL-4 and GM-CSF, were pulsed with autologous tumor lysate.

TCRB CDR3 was amplified from 2 ug genomic DNA or less. The PCR used 60 V beta and 13 J beta primers. The method was immunoSEQ multiplex PCR; TCRdb's version includes in-frame clones alone and lacks a portion of them. The data hold 85,000 to 100,000 clones, with 85% observed a single time. Time point here: after dendritic cell vaccination, including at tumor progression/relapse. Sequenced here: blood, sampled after dendritic cell vaccination. The TCR comes from a human donor with glioblastoma.

For the CDR3, the DNA is TGTGCCAGCAGGTCAGGGGGGTCGGTTACTGAAGCTTTCTTT. This gives the protein CASRSGGSVTEAFF. The V call is TRBV6-5, the J call TRBJ1-1; 7 bases agree with TRBD1. The CDR3 totals 14 residues. Germline-derived CDR1 and CDR2 are MNHEY and SVGAGI. V shed 6 bases and J 5 bases; nucleotides not matched to a gene: 9.